This T cell receptor beta chain was found in a study of patients and donors after allogeneic stem cell transplantation. Trimming took 5 bases from V and 3 from J, leaving 22 bases between them. CDR1 is WSHSY, CDR2 SAAADI, per germline. CDR3 length equals 17 residues. This clonotype was recorded many times. TCRdb reprocessed the RT-PCR reads via MiXCR and lists one record per CDR3 protein. The data contain approximately 60,000 distinct CDR3 sequences, approximately 12% of them singletons. The source material was blood, either unsorted or a sorted T cell fraction (not recorded which). The source is a human donor who was either an allogeneic HSCT recipient or a stem cell or donor lymphocyte infusion donor (not recorded which). It is not recorded whose cells these are; they may come from a transplant donor. This chain uses TRBV10-2 with TRBJ1-1; a possible D gene is TRBD1 (5 bases). Here the CDR3 DNA reads TGCGCCAGCAGTTCCAGCCCGGGGGAATCGGTGTACACTGAAGCTTTCTTT. The encoded protein is CASSSSPGESVYTEAFF.